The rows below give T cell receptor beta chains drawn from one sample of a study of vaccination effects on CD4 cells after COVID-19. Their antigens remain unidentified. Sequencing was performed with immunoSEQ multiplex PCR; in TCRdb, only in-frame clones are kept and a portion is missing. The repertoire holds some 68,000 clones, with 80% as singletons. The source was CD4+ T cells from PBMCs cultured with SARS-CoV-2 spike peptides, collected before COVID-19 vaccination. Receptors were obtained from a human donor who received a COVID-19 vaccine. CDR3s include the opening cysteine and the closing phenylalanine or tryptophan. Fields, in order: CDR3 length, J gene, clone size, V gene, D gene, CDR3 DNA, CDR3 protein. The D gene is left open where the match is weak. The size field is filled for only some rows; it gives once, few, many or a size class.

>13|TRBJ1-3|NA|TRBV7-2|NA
TGTGCCAGCAGCTTAGACAAGTATGACACCATATATTTT
CASSLDKYDTIYF
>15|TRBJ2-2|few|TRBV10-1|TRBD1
TGCGCCAGCAGTCACGGGACAGGTGACACCGGGGAGCTGTTTTTT
CASSHGTGDTGELFF
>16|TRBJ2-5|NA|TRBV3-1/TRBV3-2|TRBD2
TGTGCCAGCAGCTTTGATAGCGGGGGGACAGAAGAGACCCAGTACTTC
CASSFDSGGTEETQYF
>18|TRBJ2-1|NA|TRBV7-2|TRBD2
TGTGCCAGCAGCTTGATCAAGTCGTCCCGGGGGGGGAACAATGAGCAGTTCTTC
CASSLIKSSRGGNNEQFF
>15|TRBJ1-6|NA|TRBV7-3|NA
TGTGCCAGCAGCCTAGGAGGACAGACTAATTCACCCCTCCACTTT
CASSLGGQTNSPLHF
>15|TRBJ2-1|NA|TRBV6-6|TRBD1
TGTGCCAGCAGCCAGACAGGGGACATAAGGGGTGAGCAGTTCTTC
CASSQTGDIRGEQFF
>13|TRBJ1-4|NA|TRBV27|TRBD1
TGTGCCAGCAAGGGACAGCTTAATGAAAAACTGTTTTTT
CASKGQLNEKLFF
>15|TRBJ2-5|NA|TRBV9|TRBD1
TGTGCCAGCAGCGTGACAGGGGGTTCCCCAGAGACCCAGTACTTC
CASSVTGGSPETQYF
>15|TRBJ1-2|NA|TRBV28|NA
TGTGCCAGCAGTTTACCCACGGGGGAGGGCTATGGCTACACCTTC
CASSLPTGEGYGYTF
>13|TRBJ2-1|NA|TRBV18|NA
TGTGCCAGCTCAGACCTAACCTACAATGAGCAGTTCTTC
CASSDLTYNEQFF
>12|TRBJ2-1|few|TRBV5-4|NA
TGTGCCAGCAGCTCTAAGCAAGGCGAGCAGTTCTTC
CASSSKQGEQFF
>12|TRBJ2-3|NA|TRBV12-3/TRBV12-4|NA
TGTGCCAGCAGCCATCGCACAGATACGCAGTATTTT
CASSHRTDTQYF
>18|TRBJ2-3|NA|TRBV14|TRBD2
TGTGCCAGCAGCGCAAAGCCGGGACTAGCGGGGTTCATAGATACGCAGTATTTT
CASSAKPGLAGFIDTQYF
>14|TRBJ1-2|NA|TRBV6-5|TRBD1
TGTGCCAGCCGGACCGACAGGGCCTCCTATGGCTACACCTTC
CASRTDRASYGYTF
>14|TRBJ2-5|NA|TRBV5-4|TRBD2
TGTGCCAGCAGCTTGGAGGGCGGGGGAGAGACCCAGTACTTC
CASSLEGGGETQYF
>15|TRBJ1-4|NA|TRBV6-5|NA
TGTGCCAGCACTTCCGAACGACGGTATAATGAAAAACTGTTTTTT
CASTSERRYNEKLFF
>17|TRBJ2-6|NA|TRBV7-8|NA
TGTGCCAGCAGCTTAGGGGGGTCAAGGTCTGGGGCCAACGTCCTGACTTTC
CASSLGGSRSGANVLTF
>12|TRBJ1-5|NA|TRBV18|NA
TGTGCCAGCGGGACCGGGGATCAGCCCCAGCATTTT
CASGTGDQPQHF
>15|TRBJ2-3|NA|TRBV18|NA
TGTGCCAGCTCACCACCGACTAGTGTTGGGGGTACGCAGTATTTT
CASSPPTSVGGTQYF
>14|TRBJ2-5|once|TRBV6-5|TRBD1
TGTGCCACCTCCCGGGACAGCACATTCGGGGCCCAGTACTTC
CATSRDSTFGAQYF
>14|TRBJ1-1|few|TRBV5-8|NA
TGTGCCAGCCCATCGACATCGGGCGACACTGAAGCTTTCTTT
CASPSTSGDTEAFF
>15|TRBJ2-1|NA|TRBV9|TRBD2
TGTGCCAGCAGCGCCAGCGGGGGGGGGTACAATGAGCAGTTCTTC
CASSASGGGYNEQFF
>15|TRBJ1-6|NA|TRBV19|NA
TGTGCCAGTAGTCCCAAAGCCCAGGGTGGATCACCCCTCCACTTT
CASSPKAQGGSPLHF
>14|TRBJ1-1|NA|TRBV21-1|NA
TGTGCCAGCAGCAAGAGACAGTTGAACACTGAAGCTTTCTTT
CASSKRQLNTEAFF
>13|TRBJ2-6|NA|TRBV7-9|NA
TGTGCCAGCAGCTTAACCGGGGCCAACGTCCTGACTTTC
CASSLTGANVLTF
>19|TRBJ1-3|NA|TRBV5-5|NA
TGTGCCAGCAGCTTGGCTAAGGGTCTCGAGTTGTTTAATCGAAACACCATATATTTT
CASSLAKGLELFNRNTIYF
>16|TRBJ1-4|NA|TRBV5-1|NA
TGCGCCAGCAGCTTGGGGCAGGTCCCTTGGTATGAAAAACTGTTTTTT
CASSLGQVPWYEKLFF
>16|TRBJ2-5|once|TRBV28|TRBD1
TGTGCCAGCAGTTCCACGGGACAGGGGACTCGAGAGACCCAGTACTTC
CASSSTGQGTRETQYF
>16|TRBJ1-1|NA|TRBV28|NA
TGTGCCAGCAGTTCTATGGGGGCGGGATGGGACACTGAAGCTTTCTTT
CASSSMGAGWDTEAFF
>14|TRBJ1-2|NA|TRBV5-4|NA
TGTGCCAGCAGCTTGAGGCTCGGGGACTATGGCTACACCTTC
CASSLRLGDYGYTF
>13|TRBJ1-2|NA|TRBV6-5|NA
TGTGCCAGCAGTTACTCAGGGACGGGTGGCTACACCTTC
CASSYSGTGGYTF
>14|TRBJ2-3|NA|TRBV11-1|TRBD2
TGTGCCAGCAGCCCGGGGGGAGAGGTAGATACGCAGTATTTT
CASSPGGEVDTQYF
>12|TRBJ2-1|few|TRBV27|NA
TGTGCCACATCCCCTTCGGGGTATGAGCAGTTCTTC
CATSPSGYEQFF
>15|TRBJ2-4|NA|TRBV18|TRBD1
TGTGCCAGCTCGGGGACAGGGGGGGCCAAAAACATTCAGTACTTC
CASSGTGGAKNIQYF
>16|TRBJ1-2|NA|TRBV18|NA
TGTGCCAGCTCACCTCCCGGAACCTCCCGTGGCTATGGCTACACCTTC
CASSPPGTSRGYGYTF
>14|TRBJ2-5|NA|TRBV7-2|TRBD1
TGTGCCAGCAGCCGCTCGGACAGGCCAGAGACCCAGTACTTC
CASSRSDRPETQYF
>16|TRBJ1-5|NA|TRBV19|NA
TGTGCCAGTAGTACCCAACCTAAGCGAGGCAATCAGCCCCAGCATTTT
CASSTQPKRGNQPQHF
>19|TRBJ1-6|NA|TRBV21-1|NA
TGTGCCAGCAGCAAAGCCCCGGGACAGGAGGTCTCCTATAATTCACCCCTCCACTTT
CASSKAPGQEVSYNSPLHF
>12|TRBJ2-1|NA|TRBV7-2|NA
TGTGCCAGCAGCCAATTTGTGAATGAGCAGTTCTTC
CASSQFVNEQFF
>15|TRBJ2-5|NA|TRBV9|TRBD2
TGTGCCAGCAGCGTAACTAGCGGGGCCGTGGAGACCCAGTACTTC
CASSVTSGAVETQYF
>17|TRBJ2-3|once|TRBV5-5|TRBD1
TGTGCCAGCAGCCGATTGGGGGACAGGATACGCACAGATACGCAGTATTTT
CASSRLGDRIRTDTQYF
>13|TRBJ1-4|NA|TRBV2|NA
TGTGCCAGCCAACGGTCAGCTAATGAAAAACTGTTTTTT
CASQRSANEKLFF
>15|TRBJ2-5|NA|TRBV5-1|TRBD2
TGCGCCAGCAGCTTGGGTCCTAGCGGGGGGGAGACCCAGTACTTC
CASSLGPSGGETQYF